The 14 T cell receptor beta chains below all came from one sample that was sequenced in a study of post-analysis software for immune sequencing data. These TCRs are of unknown antigen specificity. General study points: Roughly 5 TRBV segments (TRBV5-6, TRBV5-1 and TRBV20-1 among them) occurred more frequently in patients than in controls.

Libraries were made from TCR beta cDNA, and they carried unique molecular identifiers. In TCRdb, the PCR reads were re-called with MiXCR into one record per CDR3 protein. The profile shows 250,000 to 300,000 distinct CDR3 sequences, around 34% of them singletons. Sequencing was done on a sample of blood. All receptors come from a girl aged 5 to 17 with multiple sclerosis.

V gene TRBV11-3 combines with J gene TRBJ1-1; D gene uncertain. V was pared by 3 bases and J by 1 base, with 3 bases between. From germline, CDR1 is SGHNT and CDR2 YENEEA. This CDR3 region has 12 residues. CDR3 amino acids: CASSFTNTEAFF. The CDR3 DNA is TGTGCCAGCAGCTTTACGAACACTGAAGCTTTCTTT.

The rearrangement uses TRBV25-1 and TRBJ2-7; D may be TRBD2 (7 bases). Germline assignment: CDR1 MGHDK and CDR2 SYGVNS. With 7 bases removed from V and 6 bases from J, the gap between germline ends came to 19 bases. The CDR3 runs 14 residues. The CDR3 here is CASTRGGDGGEQYF. The CDR3 coding sequence is TGTGCCAGCACCCGAGGGGGGGACGGCGGCGAGCAGTACTTC.

This clonotype was counted between two and nine times. The chain couples TRBV18 to TRBJ1-1, with D possibly TRBD1 on 5 matching bases. Trimming shortened V by 0 bases and J by 9 bases, and 14 bases separated the two germline ends. This CDR3 spans 14 amino acids. From germline, CDR1 is KGHSH and CDR2 LQKENI. The CDR3 reads CASSPPGSGRQAFF. The CDR3 DNA reads TGTGCCAGCTCACCACCAGGGTCAGGGCGTCAAGCTTTCTTT. The complete variable domain, with remaining parts taken from reference TRBV18 and TRBJ1-1, reads NAGVMQNPRHLVRRRGQEARLRCSPMKGHSHVYWYRQLPEEGLKFMVYLQKENIIDESGMPKERFSAEFPKEGPSILRIQQVVRGDSAAYFCASSPPGSGRQAFFGQGTRLTVV.

CDR3 DNA sequence: TGTGCCACCAGTCGGGGGGAGGAGCTGTTTTTT. Amino acid sequence: CATSRGEELFF. The chain combines TRBV24-1 with TRBJ2-2, with 7 bases identical to TRBD2. Per the germline V gene, CDR1 is KGHDR and CDR2 is SFDVKD. This CDR3 has 11 residues. V trimming: 6 bases; J trimming: 10 bases; junction bases outside the gene matches: 1.

The chain links TRBV28 to TRBJ1-2, with TRBD1 as a possible D gene (5 bases). The CDR3 totals 15 residues. V shed 6 bases and J shed 4 bases, with 18 bases lying between them. From germline, CDR1 is MDHEN and CDR2 SYDVKM. The CDR3 DNA reads as TGTGCCAGCAGCCCTACTCAGGGTGGGCCCTATGGCTACACCTTC. Translated: CASSPTQGGPYGYTF.

This chain uses TRBV7-6 with TRBJ1-3, with TRBD1 identical over 9 bases. Germline-derived CDR1 and CDR2 are SGHVS and FNYEAQ. This CDR3 has 15 residues. J gave up 4 bases and V 5 bases, and 6 bases lay outside the gene matches. CDR3 loop: CASSTGTGRGNTIYF. CDR3 in DNA: TGTGCCAGCAGCACGGGGACAGGGCGCGGAAACACCATATATTTT.

The table lists this clonotype with a few counts. A read error may be the cause here, since a much bigger clone is one base away. The chain uses TRBV10-3 and TRBJ2-1; 13 bases match TRBD2. This CDR3 region has 14 residues. With 6 bases clipped from V and 10 bases from J, the junction kept 6 bases outside the gene matches. The germline CDR1 and CDR2 sequences are ENHRY and SYGVKD. The CDR3 here is CAIRGGLAGVEQFF. The DNA for the CDR3 is TGTGCCATCAGGGGCGGACTAGCGGGAGTAGAGCAGTTCTTC.

The gene calls are TRBV7-2 and TRBJ2-1; D unclear. V lost 3 bases and J lost 4, with 16 bases in between. The germline gives CDR1 SGHTA, CDR2 FQGNSA. CDR3 size: 16 residues. Here the CDR3 reads CASSLLGRTDYNEQFF. CDR3 coding DNA: TGTGCCAGCAGCTTGCTGGGAAGAACGGATTACAATGAGCAGTTCTTC.

The V call is TRBV5-5, the J call TRBJ1-5; D perhaps matches TRBD1 (5 bases). V was trimmed by 5 bases and J by 1 base, leaving 13 bases between them. CDR3 length: 15 amino acids. CDR1 is SGHKS, CDR2 YYEKEE, per germline (reference sequence). CDR3 sequence: CASSIQGRSNQPQHF. The CDR3 DNA reads TGTGCCAGCAGTATTCAGGGTAGGAGCAATCAGCCCCAGCATTTT.

The V and J genes are TRBV18 and TRBJ2-7; a possible D gene is TRBD2 (6 bases). Trimming removed 5 bases at V and 0 bases at J, with 14 bases between. This CDR3 is 15 amino acids long. Per germline, CDR1 KGHSH and CDR2 LQKENI. The CDR3 spells CASSGRDGGSYEQYF. Here the CDR3 DNA reads TGTGCCAGCTCAGGACGGGACGGGGGCTCCTACGAGCAGTACTTC. The full variable domain, rest sourced from reference TRBV18 and TRBJ2-7, is NAGVMQNPRHLVRRRGQEARLRCSPMKGHSHVYWYRQLPEEGLKFMVYLQKENIIDESGMPKERFSAEFPKEGPSILRIQQVVRGDSAAYFCASSGRDGGSYEQYFGPGTRLTVT.

This sequence joins TRBV6-1 and TRBJ1-1; D perhaps matches TRBD1 (6 bases). CDR3 length equals 16 residues. The germline gives CDR1 MNHNS, CDR2 SASEGT. Deletions cut 8 bases from V and 2 bases from J, with 21 bases between. CDR3 sequence (DNA): TGTGCCAGCCCGGGGGGGCAGGGGTATTTCAACACTGAAGCTTTCTTT. It translates to CASPGGQGYFNTEAFF.

V is TRBV3-1 and J is TRBJ2-3, with 7 positions matching TRBD2. CDR1 is LGHDT and CDR2 is YNNKEL in the germline V gene (reference sequence). The CDR3 contains 17 residues. V was pared by 1 base and J by 6 bases, with 13 bases of the junction left unmatched. Written as DNA, the CDR3 is TGTGCCAGCAGCCAAGCGGGACGAGGGAGGGAGGAGGATACGCAGTATTTT. It is translated as CASSQAGRGREEDTQYF.

The table lists this clonotype with many counts. The chain couples TRBV7-2 to TRBJ2-6, with 8 bases matching TRBD2. With V trimmed by 2 bases and J by 4 bases, 7 bases remained unmatched. Germline V gene lookup returns CDR1 SGHTA and CDR2 FQGNSA. CDR3 length: 17 amino acids. The CDR3: CASSLRSGGLGANVLTF. Here the CDR3 DNA reads TGTGCCAGCAGCTTAAGGAGCGGGGGACTCGGGGCCAACGTCCTGACTTTC.

This clonotype was observed at least ten times. The chain carries TRBV27 and TRBJ2-5; D is perhaps TRBD2 (6 bases). Germline V gene lookup returns CDR1 MNHEY and CDR2 SMNVEV (reference sequence). The CDR3 spans 14 residues. The V end lost 1 base, the J end lost 3 bases, and 9 bases lay between the germline ends. This CDR3 is CASSLWWGEETQYF. CDR3 nucleotides: TGTGCCAGCAGTTTATGGTGGGGGGAAGAGACCCAGTACTTC.